The rows below give T cell receptor beta chains drawn from one sample of a study of cytomegalovirus exposure and HLA in healthy donors. The method was immunoSEQ multiplex PCR; TCRdb's version includes in-frame clones alone and lacks a portion of them. This sample carries around 130,000 clones, roughly 8.6% of them seen once, and the ten largest clones take 6% to 7.5%. The specimen sequenced was PBMCs. All receptors come from a woman in her 40s in good health and CMV-seropositive. The CDR3 runs from the conserved cysteine through the conserved F or W. D genes are given only for firm matches. A row's size may be missing; if present it is once, few, many or a size class.

>TRBJ2-3|TRBV4-1|TRBD2|15|-
TGCGCCAGCAGCACGATAGCGGGGGGCACAGATACGCAGTATTTT
CASSTIAGGTDTQYF
>TRBJ1-2|TRBV6-5|-|14|few
TGTGCCAGCAGTTATAGTGGGGGGGCTAGGGGCTACACCTTC
CASSYSGGARGYTF
>TRBJ1-1|TRBV29-1|-|15|-
TGCAGCGTTACAGGGTCATCTCGGGGTGGCACTGAAGCTTTCTTT
CSVTGSSRGGTEAFF
>TRBJ2-1|TRBV10-1|TRBD1|16|-
TGCGCCAGCAGCCGTCAGGGAGACAGGGTCCTAGGTGAGCAGTTCTTC
CASSRQGDRVLGEQFF
>TRBJ2-7|TRBV18|-|15|-
TGTGCCAGCACGGACTACAGGGGAAGCTCCTACGAGCAGTACTTC
CASTDYRGSSYEQYF
>TRBJ2-3|TRBV5-1|TRBD2|15|few
TGCGCCAGCAGCCTCGGGGGGGGAGACACAGATACGCAGTATTTT
CASSLGGGDTDTQYF
>TRBJ1-2|TRBV2|-|11|-
TGTGCCAGCAGGGGTGGGGCCGGCTACACCTTC
CASRGGAGYTF
>TRBJ1-2|TRBV7-9|-|15|few
TGTGCCAGCAGCTTAGTAGTTCTGGGGGCGGATGGCTACACCTTC
CASSLVVLGADGYTF
>TRBJ1-2|TRBV15|-|13|few
TGTGCCACCAGCCCGGACACAAACTATGGCTACACCTTC
CATSPDTNYGYTF
>TRBJ2-3|TRBV6-1|TRBD2|16|-
TGTGCCAGCAGTGACCCTAGCGGGGCTAGCACAGATACGCAGTATTTT
CASSDPSGASTDTQYF
>TRBJ2-3|TRBV9|TRBD2|16|-
TGTGCCAGCAGCCCGGCTAGCGGGGGGGAGGCAGATACGCAGTATTTT
CASSPASGGEADTQYF
>TRBJ1-2|TRBV9|TRBD1|14|few
TGTGCCAGCAGCGCCGGGACAGGGGACTATGGCTACACCTTC
CASSAGTGDYGYTF
>TRBJ1-5|TRBV18|-|15|few
TGTGCCAGCTCACCCGAGAGGAGACCCAATCAGCCCCAGCATTTT
CASSPERRPNQPQHF
>TRBJ1-1|TRBV6-1|-|15|few
TGTGCCAGCAAAAGGTTTTGGGACTGGGCCACTGAAGCTTTCTTT
CASKRFWDWATEAFF
>TRBJ2-7|TRBV28|TRBD2|16|-
TGTGCCAGCAGCCTCCTGGGACTAGCGGGGTCTGGCGAGCAGTACTTC
CASSLLGLAGSGEQYF
>TRBJ2-1|TRBV11-2|TRBD2|19|-
TGTGCCAGCAGATACAATCCGGGACTAGCGGGGGGCCTTTACAATGAGCAGTTCTTC
CASRYNPGLAGGLYNEQFF
>TRBJ2-7|TRBV6-5|-|15|few
TGTGCCAGCAGTTTCCGAGGCGACGATTTTTACGAGCAGTACTTC
CASSFRGDDFYEQYF
>TRBJ2-5|TRBV30|TRBD1|15|few
TGTGCCTGGGTCACTCGGACAGGGGCTGAAGAGACCCAGTACTTC
CAWVTRTGAEETQYF